The 2 T cell receptor beta chains reported below all come from one sample, sequenced in a study of blood T cell repertoires in COVID-19 (TCRdb year 2020). Library construction relied on the immunoSEQ multiplex PCR assay. The source is immuneACCESS, and TCRdb retained only in-frame sequences with V and J called. Part of the clones is not carried over; for the studies checked, unresolved V genes explain less than half of this, and the remainder is unexplained. For this sample the table gives over 150,000 clones, of which roughly 80% were detected only once. Over 7% of the sample lies in the top ten. Sequences were obtained from peripheral blood. These receptors came from a woman aged 80 or older with COVID-19, enrolled during active disease.

The chain carries TRBV7-8 and TRBJ2-7; 8 bases map to TRBD1. The CDR3 is made up of 14 amino acids. Trimming at V came to 1 base and at J to 3 bases, leaving 2 bases not matched to a gene. The germline V gene has CDR1 SGHVS and CDR2 FQNEAQ. The CDR3 nucleotides are TGTGCCAGCAGCTTAGGGGACAGGCACTACGAGCAGTACTTC. This translates into CASSLGDRHYEQYF.

This clone occurred once. V is TRBV6-1 and J is TRBJ1-1, with 7 nucleotides matching TRBD1. There are 15 residues in the CDR3. The V gene end was trimmed by 0 bases and the J gene end by 3 bases; junction bases not matched to a gene: 4. Germline-derived CDR1 and CDR2 are MNHNS and SASEGT. This CDR3 is CASSEARGLHTEAFF. The CDR3 DNA is TGTGCCAGCAGTGAAGCAAGGGGGCTGCACACTGAAGCTTTCTTT.